This T cell receptor beta chain was captured by sequencing in a study of blood T cells in healthy people across ages. Caucasian individuals from Russia who were healthy and aged 6 to 90 acted as donors. No fewer than 7 million PBMCs went into each sample. Primed by a sample-barcoded 5' primer and a J-beta primer mix, a second PCR proceeded for about 6 to 11 cycles. Paired-end reads containing CDR3 totaled no fewer than 3 million for each sample. TCRdb re-called the 5' RACE reads with MiXCR, one entry per CDR3 protein. The table lists 980,000 or so distinct CDR3 sequences, around 46% of them singletons. The V segment lost 6 bases and the J segment 0 bases; nucleotides outside the gene matches: 12. There are 18 residues in the CDR3. Germline V gives CDR1 MNHNS, CDR2 SASEGT. Study-level findings and limits: Higher diversity and more naive CD4+ cells were features of long-lived donors, compared to aged donors.

This clonotype was found once. The antigen is unknown. Sequenced: blood. The chain is built from TRBV6-1 and TRBJ2-3; TRBD2 matches at 10 bases. This receptor was taken from a young man in good health. CDR3 DNA sequence: TGTGCCAGCAGACCCCGGGGTAGCGGGGGGCTTAGCACAGATACGCAGTATTTT. Translation: CASRPRGSGGLSTDTQYF.